This record covers a single TCR beta chain. The data are from a study of blood T cell repertoires in COVID-19. Study-wide context: The study drew acute and convalescent COVID-19 samples from the United States, Italy and Spain. T cells, B-cell-depleted T cells, or PBMCs supplied cDNA or gDNA.

In the source study's methods: It was from reference gene primer amplification that nucleated cell counts were estimated. The table came from immunoSEQ multiplex PCR; TCRdb's copy has only in-frame clones and leaves some out. The V and J calls and clone size are taken from that table; D and trimming were inferred from the DNA. Altogether around 150,000 clones are present, around four fifths being singletons, with the ten largest covering more than 2%. Per the germline V gene, CDR1 is MNHEY and CDR2 is SVGAGI. V gave up 6 bases and J gave up 3 bases; unmatched junction bases: 4. The CDR3 consists of 14 residues.

The sequenced sample consisted of peripheral blood. This receptor was taken from a man aged 70 or older with acute or convalescent COVID-19. The chain joins TRBV6-5 to TRBJ2-2; TRBD1 matches at 7 bases. CDR3 DNA sequence: TGTGCCAGCAGCCTCGGGACAGACACCGGGGAGCTGTTTTTT. This translates into CASSLGTDTGELFF.